This T cell receptor beta chain was observed in a study of T cell responses to AZD1222 COVID-19 vaccine. The study, taken as a whole, reports: There were mostly white British donors and more females than males, and clonal diversity was possibly underestimated. Distributed over spike, vaccine-associated CD4 TCRs predominated at 160-218 and 743-854.

Trimming cost V 3 bases and J 3 bases; bases outside gene matches: 3. Germline CDR1 reads SGHRS; CDR2 reads YFSETQ. The CDR3 loop spans 15 amino acids. Turning to this clone: Its antigen is unidentified. The identical CDR3 is also encoded by other nucleotide sequences in the sample.

The data were produced by immunoSEQ multiplex PCR, yet TCRdb's version contains in-frame clones alone and is incomplete. The repertoire holds roughly 100,000 clones, with roughly 87% as singletons. This TCR derives from an adult in good health. The source material was peripheral blood, sampled on day 0 of AZD1222 vaccination. The chain carries TRBV5-1 and TRBJ2-7; 13 bases are a match to TRBD2. The CDR3 spells CASSYGTSGDYEQYF. DNA for the CDR3: TGCGCCAGCAGCTATGGGACTAGCGGGGACTACGAGCAGTACTTC.